Listed below are T cell receptor beta chains from one sample, sequenced in a study of T cell responses to AZD1222 COVID-19 vaccine. TCRdb keeps only in-frame clones here, not all; method: immunoSEQ multiplex PCR. The profile covers 65,000 to 80,000 clones, with around nine tenths appearing a single time and 4% to 5.5% taken by the ten largest. Sequencing was performed on peripheral blood, taken 28 days after the second dose of the MenACWY control vaccine. All receptors derive from an adult who received the MenACWY meningococcal vaccine as a control. CDR3s include the opening cysteine and the closing phenylalanine or tryptophan. Each record gives: V gene, clone size, CDR3 protein. Clone size is given for some rows only: seen once, a few or many times, or a class if the clone is expanded.

V: TRBV5-3
size: NA
CDR3: CARSQLQGSGANVLTF

V: TRBV29-1
size: NA
CDR3: CSARTGGTEAFF

V: TRBV7-2
size: NA
CDR3: CASSRQTGEAGYTF

V: TRBV28
size: NA
CDR3: CASSSQYYGYTF

V: TRBV30
size: few
CDR3: CAWRDGGQDGSPLHF

V: TRBV4-3
size: NA
CDR3: CASSQDPGGPDTGELFF

V: TRBV5-1
size: once
CDR3: CASSLSGGSYDEQFF

V: TRBV28
size: NA
CDR3: CASSLYLRSTEAFF

V: TRBV6-6
size: NA
CDR3: CASSSGTGGYGYTF

V: TRBV29-1
size: NA
CDR3: CSVELQGGNTIYF

V: TRBV3-1/TRBV3-2
size: NA
CDR3: CASSLARGRGNQPQHF

V: TRBV14
size: NA
CDR3: CASSQGGNTEAFF

V: TRBV27
size: NA
CDR3: CASSLLRTVPYEQYF

V: TRBV10-3
size: NA
CDR3: CAITKGQNSYEQYF

V: TRBV18
size: NA
CDR3: CASSPRWGQSTGELFF

V: TRBV19
size: NA
CDR3: CASRRQGVNYGYTF

V: TRBV9
size: NA
CDR3: CASSRRTVSSYEQYF

V: TRBV27
size: NA
CDR3: CASSPGLFSYEQYF

V: TRBV5-1
size: once
CDR3: CASSLSEGGNQPQHF

V: TRBV6-2/TRBV6-3
size: NA
CDR3: CASSYEKRNTEAFF

V: TRBV7-9
size: NA
CDR3: CASSFRGGTEAFF

V: TRBV7-9
size: NA
CDR3: CASSLGDTNTIYF

V: TRBV19
size: NA
CDR3: CASSVGRRANYGYTF